A single sample is the source of the 24 T cell receptor beta chains below, sequenced in a study of persistence of HIV-infected CD4 T cells. Sequencing used immunoSEQ version 4 in survey mode. Produced via immunoSEQ multiplex PCR; TCRdb's table is partial and in-frame only. The data show around 60,000 clones, with more than 70% seen just once and roughly 1.8% held by the top ten. Cells were stimulated with overlapping HIV-1 Gag 15-mer peptides. CD40L-negative CD69-negative CD45RO-high memory CD4+ T cells were sorted as populations depleted of antigen-responding cells. Their antigens remain unidentified. The sample consisted of CD4+ T cells sorted from PBMCs after 18-hour stimulation, taken from a patient who received antiretroviral therapy. These receptors came from an adult man with HIV who was CMV-seropositive.

This sequence joins TRBV9 and TRBJ1-2, with TRBD1 as a possible D gene (5 bases). The CDR3 consists of 14 residues. V lost 0 bases, J lost 8 bases, and 14 bases lay in between. The germline CDR1 and CDR2 sequences are SGDLS and YYNGEE. CDR3 sequence reads: CASSVGSGAEGYTF. The CDR3 DNA reads TGTGCCAGCAGCGTAGGATCTGGGGCGGAGGGCTACACCTTC.

The J gene is TRBJ1-1, the V gene TRBV6-5; D ambiguous. Germline V gene sequence: CDR1 MNHEY, CDR2 SVGAGI. The CDR3 runs to 13 residues. Between the trimmed V and J ends, which lost 6 bases and 2 bases, there was a span of 10 bases. CDR3: CASSLRLNTEAFF. CDR3 in DNA: TGTGCCAGCAGCCTCCGCCTAAACACTGAAGCTTTCTTT.

This rearrangement joins TRBV3-1 (or the pseudogene TRBV3-2) to TRBJ1-5; TRBD1 matches 7 bases. The germline V gene has CDR1 LGHDT and CDR2 YNNKEL (reference sequence). This CDR3 has 12 amino acids. With 10 bases clipped from V and 9 bases from J, the junction kept 9 bases outside the gene matches. Here the CDR3 DNA reads TGTGCCACCGGACAGGCCCAAGGGCCCCAGCATTTT. It is translated as CATGQAQGPQHF.

CDR3 residues: CAWSRTGSTEAFF. The CDR3 nucleotides are TGTGCCTGGAGTCGGACAGGATCCACTGAAGCTTTCTTT. The J gene is TRBJ1-1, the V gene TRBV30, with 7 bases fitting TRBD1. Unmatched junction bases numbered 4, after V lost 2 bases and J lost 4 bases. Germline loops: CDR1 GTSNPN, CDR2 SVGIG (reference sequence). CDR3 length equals 13 residues.

This clone turned up a few times. The rearrangement joins TRBV19 to TRBJ2-2; D gene unclear. The germline V gene has CDR1 LNHDA and CDR2 SQIVND (reference sequence). This CDR3 is 14 amino acids long. With 4 bases removed from V and 3 bases from J, the gap between germline ends came to 9 bases. This CDR3 reads CASSTRFDTGELFF. The DNA for the CDR3 is TGTGCCAGTAGTACCAGGTTTGACACCGGGGAGCTGTTTTTT.

J is TRBJ2-2 and V is TRBV7-9, with 12 bases aligning to TRBD2. CDR3 length equals 15 residues. Per the germline V gene, CDR1 is SEHNR and CDR2 is FQNEAQ (reference sequence). J was trimmed by 5 bases and V by 4 bases; bases with no gene match: 2. The CDR3 DNA is TGTGCCAGCAGCTCAGGACTAGCGGGGACCGGGGAGCTGTTTTTT. This encodes CASSSGLAGTGELFF.

This chain joins TRBV6-6 and TRBJ1-6; no clear D gene. Germline loops: CDR1 MNHNY, CDR2 SVGAGI (reference sequence). The germline V and J ends were trimmed by 8 bases and 10 bases, with 15 bases remaining between them. The length of the CDR3 is 13 residues. The DNA of the CDR3 is TGTGCCAGCCGAAAGATGGAAGGATCACCCCTCCACTTT. It yields the protein CASRKMEGSPLHF.

V and J are TRBV29-1 and TRBJ1-2, with 7 bases lining up with TRBD1. The germline gives CDR1 SQVTM, CDR2 ANQGSEA. CDR3 length: 12 residues. Trimming removed 0 bases from V and 8 bases from J; junction bases left unmatched: 3. The CDR3 nucleotides are TGCAGCGTTGAAGATCAAGGGGGCGGCTACACCTTC. Protein: CSVEDQGGGYTF. Supplemented by reference TRBV29-1 and TRBJ1-2, the full variable domain reads SAVISQKPSRDICQRGTSLTIQCQVDSQVTMMFWYRQQPGQSLTLIATANQGSEATYESGFVIDKFPISRPNLTFSTLTVSNMSPEDSSIYLCSVEDQGGGYTFGSGTRLTVV.

The chain links TRBV27 to TRBJ1-4, with D maybe TRBD1 (6 bases). The CDR3 loop spans 15 amino acids. V gave up 4 bases and J gave up 0 bases, with 9 bases separating them. CDR1 and CDR2 (germline): MNHEY, SMNVEV (reference sequence). CDR3 coding DNA: TGTGCCAGCAGTTCCTGGACAGCAACTAATGAAAAACTGTTTTTT. Translated: CASSSWTATNEKLFF.

The CDR3 is CASRRERTEAFF. CDR3 bases: TGTGCCAGCCGGAGGGAACGTACTGAAGCTTTCTTT. The chain employs TRBV28 and TRBJ1-1; D gene ambiguous. The CDR3 covers 12 residues. V was shortened by 8 bases and J by 5 bases, with 12 bases between the two germline ends. The germline gives CDR1 MDHEN, CDR2 SYDVKM.

The chain combines TRBV19 with TRBJ1-2; possibly TRBD1 for D (5 bases). V was clipped by 5 bases and J by 3 bases, with 13 bases between them. The CDR3 extends over 14 amino acids. CDR1 and CDR2 from the germline V gene are LNHDA and SQIVND (reference sequence). In DNA, the CDR3 is TGTGCCAGTAGTCCTTCAGGGAGCTACTATGGCTACACCTTC. Translated: CASSPSGSYYGYTF.

V and J are TRBV19 and TRBJ2-1; weak D call: TRBD2 (7 bases). The CDR3 totals 15 residues. The germline V gene encodes CDR1 LNHDA and CDR2 SQIVND (reference sequence). Between the trimmed V and J ends, which lost 6 bases and 7 bases, there was a span of 19 bases. CDR3 region: CASSLGGQVKNEQFF. CDR3 coding DNA: TGTGCCAGTAGCCTCGGGGGGCAGGTTAAGAATGAGCAGTTCTTC.

This clone was detected only once. The chain combines TRBV6-5 with TRBJ1-1, with unresolved D. Germline values: CDR1 MNHEY, CDR2 SVGAGI. The V and J ends lost 2 bases and 7 bases respectively, with 11 bases between them. This CDR3 is built from 13 residues. The CDR3 nucleotides are TGTGCCAGCAGTTACGCTCCCCGGGGTGAAGCTTTCTTT. Encoded protein: CASSYAPRGEAFF.

In its sample, this clone was seen once. This rearrangement joins TRBV19 to TRBJ2-3; 8 bases fit TRBD2. Germline CDR1 and CDR2: LNHDA and SQIVND (reference sequence). After removal of 5 bases from V and 1 base from J, the junction contained 11 bases not matched to a gene. This CDR3 has 17 amino acids. Here the CDR3 DNA reads TGTGCCAGTAGTCCTTGGTTCTTAGCGGGGCGCACAGATACGCAGTATTTT. It is translated as CASSPWFLAGRTDTQYF.

This chain joins TRBV18 and TRBJ1-2; 8 positions agree with TRBD1. Looked up from germline, CDR1 is KGHSH and CDR2 is LQKENI. This CDR3 spans 14 amino acids. The V segment lost 1 base and the J segment 7 bases; nucleotides outside the gene matches: 5. The DNA of the CDR3 is TGTGCCAGCTCACCACTGCAGGGGGCAAGTGGCTACACCTTC. Protein: CASSPLQGASGYTF.

The J gene is TRBJ2-2, the V gene TRBV7-8; D might be TRBD1 (7 bases). The germline V gene has CDR1 SGHVS and CDR2 FQNEAQ. The CDR3 spans 15 residues. V lost 5 bases, J lost 8 bases, and 18 bases lay in between. The CDR3 region has the DNA TGTGCCAGCAGCCACAGAGAGGGGGCGGGGGGGGAGCTGTTTTTT. Encoded protein: CASSHREGAGGELFF.

The V gene is TRBV29-1, the J gene TRBJ2-3, with D hard to call. Germline CDR1 SQVTM, CDR2 ANQGSEA. The V end lost 5 bases, the J end lost 5 bases, and 11 bases lay between the germline ends. CDR3 length equals 12 residues. CDR3 DNA: TGCAGCGTTCGAAAGGGTCAAGATACGCAGTATTTT. The encoded protein is CSVRKGQDTQYF.

By its share, this clone is medium-sized. The chain has TRBV19 and TRBJ1-6; no firm D call. Germline V gene sequence: CDR1 LNHDA, CDR2 SQIVND (reference sequence). This CDR3 has 13 residues. Trimming took 10 bases from V and 4 from J, leaving 11 bases between them. CDR3 sequence (DNA): TGTGCCACTGGACGGGAATATAATTCACCCCTCCACTTT. The encoded protein is CATGREYNSPLHF.

The chain uses TRBV18 and TRBJ2-1, with TRBD1 matching over 8 bases. Germline trimming cut 0 bases from V and 0 bases from J; bases unmatched to any gene: 4. The germline CDR1 and CDR2 sequences are KGHSH and LQKENI. The length of the CDR3 is 17 residues. This chain's CDR3 is CASSPPNRGVSYNEQFF. The CDR3, as DNA: TGTGCCAGCTCACCACCGAACAGGGGGGTCTCCTACAATGAGCAGTTCTTC.

In its sample, this clone was seen a few times. The chain carries TRBV14 and TRBJ2-2; the D gene is possibly TRBD1 (6 bases). This CDR3 comprises 13 residues. The V gene's germline CDR1 is SGHDN and CDR2 FVKESK. V lost 2 bases and J lost 7, with 8 bases in between. The CDR3 is CASSQQGYGELFF. The CDR3 DNA reads TGTGCCAGCAGCCAACAGGGGTACGGGGAGCTGTTTTTT.

V and J are TRBV3-1 (or the pseudogene TRBV3-2) and TRBJ2-3; TRBD2 is a possible D gene (6 bases). This CDR3 comprises 15 residues. Germline assignment: CDR1 LGHDT and CDR2 YNNKEL (reference sequence). V was trimmed by 4 bases and J by 0 bases, leaving 11 bases between them. The CDR3 sequence is CASSPGLTSTDTQYF. In DNA form, the CDR3 reads TGTGCCAGCAGCCCTGGACTAACCAGCACAGATACGCAGTATTTT.

Concerning this clone itself: The junction departs from the called germline gene at one end, perhaps through a read error. V usage is TRBV3-1 (or the pseudogene TRBV3-2) and J usage is TRBJ1-2, with D perhaps TRBD1 (5 bases). From germline, CDR1 is LGHDT and CDR2 YNNKEL (reference sequence). The CDR3 spans 13 residues. The CDR3 is CASSQPPGGEICF. The CDR3 coding sequence is TGTGCCAGCAGCCAACCTCCGGGAGGGGAAATTTGTTTC.

J is TRBJ1-1 and V is TRBV6-5; tentative D call: TRBD1 (6 bases). The germline V gene encodes CDR1 MNHEY and CDR2 SVGAGI. The ends were cut back, 7 bases at V and 5 bases at J, with 14 bases in the middle. The CDR3 is 13 residues long. The CDR3 nucleotides are TGTGCCAGCAATACCGGGACAACTACTGAAGCTTTCTTT. As protein: CASNTGTTTEAFF.

This chain uses TRBV5-1 with TRBJ2-3; the D is unclear. The CDR3 totals 13 residues. Germline lookup yields CDR1 SGHRS and CDR2 YFSETQ. Trimming took off 4 bases at V and 5 bases at J, with 11 bases between the two ends. The CDR3 spells CASSASSGDTQYF. DNA for the CDR3: TGCGCCAGCAGCGCTTCATCGGGAGATACGCAGTATTTT.